This entry describes one T cell receptor beta chain. This entry belongs to a study of cytomegalovirus exposure and HLA in healthy donors. Trimming took 5 bases from V and 1 from J, leaving 11 bases between them. The CDR3 extends over 14 amino acids. Germline CDR1 and CDR2: SGHTA and FQGTGA. Both 60 Vbeta primers and 13 Jbeta primers went into the PCR. The table came from immunoSEQ multiplex PCR; TCRdb's copy has only in-frame clones and leaves some out. The sample yields fewer than 150,000 clones, 70% to 80% seen once. Input material: PBMCs. This chain joins TRBV7-3 and TRBJ1-1; possibly TRBD1 for D (5 bases). This receptor was taken from a young man in good health and CMV-seronegative. In DNA, the CDR3 is TGTGCCAGCAGCGCCACAGGAACGAACACTGAAGCTTTCTTT. Translation: CASSATGTNTEAFF.